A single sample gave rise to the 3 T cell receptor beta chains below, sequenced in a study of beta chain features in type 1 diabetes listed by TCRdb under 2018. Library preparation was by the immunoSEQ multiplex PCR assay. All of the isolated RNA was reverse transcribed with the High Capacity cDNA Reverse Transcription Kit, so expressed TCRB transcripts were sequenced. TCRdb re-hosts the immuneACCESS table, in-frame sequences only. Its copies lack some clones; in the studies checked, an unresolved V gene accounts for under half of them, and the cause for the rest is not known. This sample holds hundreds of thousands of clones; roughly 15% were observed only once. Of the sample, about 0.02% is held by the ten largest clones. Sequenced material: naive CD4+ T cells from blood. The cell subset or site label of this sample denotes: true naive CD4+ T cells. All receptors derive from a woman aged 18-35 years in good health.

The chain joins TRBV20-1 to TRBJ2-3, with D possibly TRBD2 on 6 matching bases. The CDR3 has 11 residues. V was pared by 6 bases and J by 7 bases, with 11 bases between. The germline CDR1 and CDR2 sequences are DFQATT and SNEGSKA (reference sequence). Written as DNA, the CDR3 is TGCAGTGCAACGACTAGACATACGCAGTATTTT. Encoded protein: CSATTRHTQYF.

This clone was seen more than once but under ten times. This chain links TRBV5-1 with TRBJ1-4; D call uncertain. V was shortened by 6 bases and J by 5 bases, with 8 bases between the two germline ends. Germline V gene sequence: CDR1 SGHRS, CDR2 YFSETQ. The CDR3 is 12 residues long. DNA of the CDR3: TGCGCCAGCAAGGGCCCGAATGAAAAACTGTTTTTT. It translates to CASKGPNEKLFF.

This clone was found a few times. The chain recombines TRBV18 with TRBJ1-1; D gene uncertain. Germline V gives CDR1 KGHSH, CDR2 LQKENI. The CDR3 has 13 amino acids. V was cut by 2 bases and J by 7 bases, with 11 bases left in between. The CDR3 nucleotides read TGTGCCAGCTCACCAAGCCGGGCCCTTGAAGCTTTCTTT. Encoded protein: CASSPSRALEAFF.